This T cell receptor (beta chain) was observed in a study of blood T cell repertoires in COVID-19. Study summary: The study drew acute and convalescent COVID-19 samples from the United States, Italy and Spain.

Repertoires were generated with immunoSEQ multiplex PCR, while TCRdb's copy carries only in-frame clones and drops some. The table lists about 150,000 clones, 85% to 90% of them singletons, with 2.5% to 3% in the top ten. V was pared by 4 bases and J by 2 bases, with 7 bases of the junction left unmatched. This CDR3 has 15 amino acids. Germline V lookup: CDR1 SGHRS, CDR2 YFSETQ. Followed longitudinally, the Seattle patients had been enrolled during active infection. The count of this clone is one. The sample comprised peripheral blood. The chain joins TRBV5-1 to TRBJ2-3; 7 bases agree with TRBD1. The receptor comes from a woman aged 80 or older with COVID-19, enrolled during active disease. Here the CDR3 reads CASSTRTGNTDTQYF. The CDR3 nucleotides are TGCGCCAGCAGCACCCGGACAGGTAACACAGATACGCAGTATTTT.